Following are 7 T cell receptor beta chains from one sample sequenced in a study of metastatic and nonmetastatic thyroid tumors. Patients were all untreated before their thyroid surgery. MiXCR re-clonotyped the PCR reads for TCRdb. Among about 40,000 clones listed, 10% to 12% were seen once. Sequencing was done on a sample of blood. These receptors originate from a female donor with papillary thyroid cancer or a benign thyroid nodule (not recorded which). Some clones in this sample may be carry-over from other donors' samples.

A note on this clone: A single base separates this from a much larger clone, so it may be a read error. The CDR3 spells CASRFWPAGEQFF. CDR3 bases: TGTGCCAGCAGATTTTGGCCGGCGGGGGAGCAGTTCTTC. The chain employs TRBV7-9 and TRBJ2-1; perhaps TRBD2 as D (6 bases). V was clipped by 6 bases and J by 10 bases, with 16 bases between them. The CDR3 sequence is 13 residues long. Germline-derived CDR1 and CDR2 are SEHNR and FQNEAQ (reference sequence).

This clone was picked up many times. The rearrangement uses TRBV28 and TRBJ1-2, with TRBD1 as a possible D gene (5 bases). V was pared by 6 bases and J by 2 bases, with 13 bases between. Germline V gives CDR1 MDHEN, CDR2 SYDVKM. This CDR3 contains 14 residues. CDR3 DNA sequence: TGTGCCAGCAGATACGACAGAAGGAACTATGGCTACACCTTC. Its translation: CASRYDRRNYGYTF.

This clone was detected ten times or more. The chain is built from TRBV7-2 and TRBJ1-5; a weak D match, TRBD1 (6 bases). V dropped 2 bases and J dropped 1 base, with 9 bases sitting between them. CDR3 length equals 15 residues. Germline CDR1 and CDR2: SGHTA and FQGNSA. CDR3 DNA sequence: TGTGCCAGCAGCTTATGGCAGGGGAGCAATCAGCCCCAGCATTTT. This codes for CASSLWQGSNQPQHF. The whole variable domain, filled in from reference TRBV7-2 and TRBJ1-5, reads GAGVSQSPSNKVTEKGKDVELRCDPISGHTALYWYRQSLGQGLEFLIYFQGNSAPDKSGLPSDRFSAERTGGSVSTLTIQRTQQEDSAVYLCASSLWQGSNQPQHFGDGTRLSIL.

In DNA form, the CDR3 reads TGTGCCAGCAGCTCGGGATGGGACAGGAGGTTTTACGAGCAGTACTTC. It specifies CASSSGWDRRFYEQYF. J is TRBJ2-7 and V is TRBV11-1; 8 bases fit TRBD1. V gave up 4 bases and J gave up 4 bases; unmatched junction bases: 12. The CDR3 totals 16 residues. CDR1 and CDR2 from the germline V gene are SGHAT and FQDESV (reference sequence).

This clone turned up a few times. Since a much larger clone is just one base distant, this may be a read error. The gene calls are TRBV20-1 and TRBJ2-3, with 10 bases fitting TRBD2. Germline V gene data show CDR1 as DFQATT and CDR2 as SNEGSKA (reference sequence). This CDR3 spans 16 amino acids. The CDR3 coding sequence is TGCAGTGCTAGTGGAGGAAGCGGGAGGGTCACAGATACGCAGTGTTTT. Its protein product is CSASGGSGRVTDTQCF.

This clone was counted a few times. This sequence joins TRBV27 and TRBJ2-2; D possibly corresponds to TRBD1 (6 bases). The CDR3 runs to 15 residues. The V and J ends lost 7 bases and 4 bases respectively, with 16 bases between them. Per the germline V gene, CDR1 is MNHEY and CDR2 is SMNVEV (reference sequence). CDR3 sequence reads: CASTYRDTLTGELFF. As DNA, the CDR3 is TGTGCCAGCACCTATCGGGACACCCTCACCGGGGAGCTGTTTTTT.

At least ten counts were recorded for this clone. This rearrangement joins TRBV5-1 to TRBJ1-4, with D hard to call. The CDR3 totals 17 residues. Germline CDR1 is SGHRS and CDR2 is YFSETQ. The V end lost 0 bases, the J end lost 3 bases, and 15 bases lay between the germline ends. The CDR3 nucleotides are TGCGCCAGCAGCTTGGTGTCATTGAGGGCGGCTAATGAAAAACTGTTTTTT. Translated: CASSLVSLRAANEKLFF.